The present TCR beta chain was sequenced within a study of OX40 agonist ivuxolimab in advanced cancers. Context from the whole study: Ivuxolimab was a fully human IgG2 agonistic monoclonal antibody targeting the costimulatory receptor OX40 (CD134). The paper reports the monotherapy dose-escalation portion (N of about 50 patients) of the phase I ivuxolimab trial. Partial responses were achieved by three dose-escalation patients, of whom one had hepatocellular carcinoma and two had cutaneous melanoma. Intravenous ivuxolimab was administered to patients every 2 weeks at six dose levels: 0.01, 0.1, 0.3, 1.5, 3 and 10 mg/kg. In the dose-escalation cohort, approximately 82% of patients were male, and the mean age was approximately 60 years, with a range of 23 to 79. The point of sequencing TCRbeta in the periphery was to test whether ivuxolimab changed TCR sequence diversity and drove clonal T-cell expansion. Among the 52 dose-escalation patients, about 20 had hepatocellular carcinoma, around 15 melanoma, 9 renal cell carcinoma and 9 head and neck cancer. Patients were allowed to have had prior anti-PD-1, anti-PD-L1 or anti-CTLA-4 therapy, and approximately 43% of the dose-escalation patients had previously received checkpoint inhibitors.

The trial excluded patients who had a history of autoimmune disease or who were on systemic immunosuppression. Peripheral blood for TCR sequencing was collected from all dose cohorts at baseline, on cycle 4 day 1, and on cycle 7 day 1. Samples came from an open-label, multicenter, first-in-human phase I dose-escalation trial of ivuxolimab. Adults with locally advanced or metastatic head and neck squamous cell, hepatocellular, melanoma or renal cell carcinoma were enrolled in the trial. Before TCR sequencing, CD4+ T cells and CD8+ T cells were sorted from peripheral blood as separate populations. Comments on this clone: This clone's antigen is unknown. Base qualities are missing; no much larger clone stands one base away.

According to the germline V gene, CDR1 reads MNHNS and CDR2 reads SASEGT. V and J lose 11 bases and 5 bases, and a span of 19 bases separates them. The CDR3 runs 14 residues from the cysteine to the phenylalanine. CDR3 DNA only is kept here, 42 bases in frame from base 1. For sequencing of the TCRbeta CDR3 region, genomic DNA was extracted from the sorted cells. The immunoSEQ Assay was used to sequence the TCRbeta CDR3 regions. As stored in TCRdb, this immuneACCESS dataset retains in-frame rearrangements with V and J assigned. A fraction of the clones does not appear; measured against another copy, unresolved V genes explain less than half of the discrepancy, and the remainder lacks a known reason. The sample contains roughly 92,000 clones, about 80% of them found a single time. 5.5% of the sample comes from the top ten. Paper-wide results and their limitations: In the 0.1-3.0 mg/kg groups, partial responders were among the patients with the lowest normalized peripheral clonal expansion, particularly in CD8+ T cells. Low levels of normalized T-cell clonal expansion were also seen in some nonresponding patients. Clonal expansion of both CD4+ and CD8+ blood T cells was observed from baseline to week 6 at doses 0.1 to 3.0 mg/kg. On average, CD8+ T cells showed more expanded clones than CD4+ T cells after ivuxolimab. Which antigens the clonally expanded peripheral T cells were specific for was not determined.

The sequence came from an adult with an advanced solid tumor such as melanoma, head and neck, liver or kidney cancer. Recombination linked TRBV6-1 to TRBJ2-1; the best D guess is TRBD2, with 7 bases matching. This material consisted of CD4+ or CD8+ T cells sorted from blood, taken in a trial of the OX40 agonist ivuxolimab. The CDR3 in this case is CAVIRGAGDNEQFF. The sequence in DNA is TGTGCCGTAATTCGGGGGGCCGGGGACAATGAGCAGTTCTTC.